Following are 10 T cell receptor beta chains from one sample sequenced in a study of T cell repertoires in cytomegalovirus infection. Their antigens remain unidentified. A single record per CDR3 protein comes from TCRdb applying MiXCR to the reads. The table records about 570,000 distinct CDR3 sequences, roughly 43% of them present only once. Sample: cultured PBMCs, taken from culture after CMV antigen stimulation. The receptors were gathered from a human donor in good health (CMV status not recorded). Some clones in this sample may be carry-over from other donors' samples.

The CDR3 spells CASSRRRTGNTIYF. The CDR3 bases are TGTGCCAGCAGTCGTAGGAGGACTGGAAACACCATATATTTT. This chain uses TRBV5-6 with TRBJ1-3; unclear D gene. CDR1 and CDR2 from the germline V gene are SGHDT and YYEEEE. The CDR3 runs 14 residues. V dropped 5 bases and J dropped 2 bases, with 11 bases sitting between them.

The chain carries TRBV11-2 and TRBJ2-1, with 12 bases fitting TRBD2. The germline CDR1 and CDR2 sequences are SGHAT and FQNNGV. J gave up 6 bases and V 6 bases, and 6 bases lay outside the gene matches. CDR3 length equals 15 residues. The CDR3 here is CASRPTSGRLNEQFF. CDR3 coding DNA: TGTGCCAGCAGACCAACTAGCGGGAGGCTCAATGAGCAGTTCTTC.

The genes are TRBV7-6 and TRBJ2-1; no reliable D call. V lost 1 base and J 8 bases, leaving 15 bases between the germline ends. Germline assignment: CDR1 SGHVS and CDR2 FNYEAQ. The CDR3 runs to 15 residues. The CDR3 region has the DNA TGTGCCAGCAGCTTAGTAACACCCTCGGGCGATGAGCAGTTCTTC. It translates to CASSLVTPSGDEQFF.

Remarks on this clonotype: A read error may explain this, as a much larger clone is one base away. The V and J genes are TRBV3-1 and TRBJ1-5; D call uncertain. The CDR3 is 11 residues long. Trimming left V 8 bases short and J 6 bases short, with 8 bases between. The germline V gene encodes CDR1 LGHDT and CDR2 YNNKEL (reference sequence). The CDR3 DNA follows: TGTGCCAGCGGGGAGGGTCAGCCCCAGCATTTT. Translated, it gives CASGEGQPQHF. The full variable domain, completed using reference TRBV3-1 and TRBJ1-5, is DTAVSQTPKYLVTQMGNDKSIKCEQNLGHDTMYWYKQDSKKFLKIMFSYNNKELIINETVPNRFSPKSPDKAHLNLHINSLELGDSAVYFCASGEGQPQHFGDGTRLSIL.

The J gene is TRBJ1-2, the V gene TRBV12-3 or TRBV12-4; the D gene is possibly TRBD1 (5 bases). This CDR3 is 13 amino acids long. Trimming removed 5 bases from V and 5 bases from J, with 12 bases in between. The CDR3 reads CASSTTERYGYTF. For the CDR3, the DNA is TGTGCCAGCAGTACGACAGAGCGGTATGGCTACACCTTC.

This clonotype showed up just a few times. The chain joins TRBV12-3 or TRBV12-4 to TRBJ2-1; 8 nucleotides agree with TRBD2. There are 15 residues in the CDR3. Losses at the gene ends were 6 bases for V and 9 bases for J; bases not matched to a gene: 13. CDR3 nucleotides: TGTGCCAGCAGGACCCGGGGGGGCACGTCCGGTGAGCAGTTCTTC. Translation: CASRTRGGTSGEQFF.

This clonotype is a singleton in its sample. The gene calls are TRBV4-3 and TRBJ1-3; the match to TRBD1 covers 7 bases. Germline CDR1 reads LGHNA; CDR2 reads YSLEER. The CDR3 spans 16 residues. Unmatched junction bases numbered 6, after V lost 4 bases and J lost 0 bases. This CDR3 reads CASSPTGIDSGNTIYF. The CDR3 DNA reads as TGCGCCAGCAGCCCGACAGGGATCGACTCTGGAAACACCATATATTTT.

This clonotype has a count of ten or more. CDR3 residues: CASSPEETQYF. The CDR3 nucleotides read TGTGCCAGCAGCCCAGAGGAGACCCAGTACTTC. J is TRBJ2-5 and V is TRBV18; D gene uncertain. The CDR3 consists of 11 residues. Trimming cost V 8 bases and J 5 bases, with 9 bases left between them. Germline V gene lookup returns CDR1 KGHSH and CDR2 LQKENI.

V and J are TRBV7-2 and TRBJ2-7; D possibly corresponds to TRBD2 (7 bases). This CDR3 region has 14 residues. The germline V gene has CDR1 SGHTA and CDR2 FQGNSA. V was cut by 2 bases and J by 2 bases, with 10 bases left in between. The CDR3, as DNA: TGTGCCAGCAGCTTATGGGGGGGCCCCTACGAGCAGTACTTC. Protein product: CASSLWGGPYEQYF. Based on the CDR3 plus reference TRBV7-2 and TRBJ2-7, the full variable domain is GAGVSQSPSNKVTEKGKDVELRCDPISGHTALYWYRQSLGQGLEFLIYFQGNSAPDKSGLPSDRFSAERTGGSVSTLTIQRTQQEDSAVYLCASSLWGGPYEQYFGPGTRLTVT.

V is TRBV11-2 and J is TRBJ1-2, with a tentative D call TRBD1 (6 bases). Deletions cut 7 bases from V and 4 bases from J, with 16 bases between. CDR1 is SGHAT, CDR2 FQNNGV, per germline. The CDR3 runs to 14 residues. DNA for the CDR3: TGTGCCAGCACCCCTCTTGTAGGGGGCTATGGCTACACCTTC. This gives the protein CASTPLVGGYGYTF. Filled out from reference TRBV11-2 and TRBJ1-2, the complete variable domain reads EAGVAQSPRYKIIEKRQSVAFWCNPISGHATLYWYQQILGQGPKLLIQFQNNGVVDDSQLPKDRFSAERLKGVDSTLKIQPAKLEDSAVYLCASTPLVGGYGYTFGSGTRLTVV.